Below, 11 T cell receptor beta chains from the same sample are listed, as sequenced in a study of shared clonotypes between healthy human individuals. Some clones are missing from TCRdb's copy, which holds only in-frame ones; the method was immunoSEQ multiplex PCR. This table holds approximately 2,000,000 clones, under 95% found once. Specimen: naive CD4+ T cells from PBMCs. Subset noted: CD45RA+ positively selected. These receptors originate from a man between 18 and 35 years old in good health. Some clones in this sample may be carry-over from other donors' samples.

The chain links TRBV6-1 to TRBJ2-7; D tentatively reads TRBD1 or TRBD2 (5 bases each). The CDR3 is made up of 16 amino acids. The germline gives CDR1 MNHNS, CDR2 SASEGT. Trimming cost V 0 bases and J 2 bases, with 14 bases left between them. In DNA, the CDR3 is TGTGCCAGCAGTGAAGCGTGGGGGACCCCTACCTACGAGCAGTACTTC. Protein product: CASSEAWGTPTYEQYF.

This chain links TRBV7-2 with TRBJ1-2; D call uncertain. The germline CDR1 and CDR2 sequences are SGHTA and FQGNSA. V lost 5 bases, J lost 8 bases, and 18 bases lay in between. This CDR3 spans 14 amino acids. The CDR3 DNA reads TGTGCCAGCAGCGAACGAAGAGACGTTGGAGGCTACACCTTC. Translating gives CASSERRDVGGYTF.

The chain has TRBV6-5 and TRBJ2-1, with 7 bases lining up with TRBD2. Germline loops: CDR1 MNHEY, CDR2 SVGAGI. V dropped 6 bases and J dropped 8; count of bases not matched to a gene: 13. This CDR3 comprises 15 residues. In nucleotides, the CDR3 is TGTGCCAGCAGGGCCGTAGCGGGCCTGGTCGATGAGCAGTTCTTC. This encodes CASRAVAGLVDEQFF.

The chain combines TRBV27 with TRBJ2-1; D is uncertain. The CDR3 sequence is 15 residues long. V was shortened by 2 bases and J by 0 bases, with 8 bases between the two germline ends. CDR1 is MNHEY and CDR2 is SMNVEV in the germline V gene (reference sequence). The CDR3 coding sequence is TGTGCCAGCAGTTTAGTCAGGAACTCCTACAATGAGCAGTTCTTC. This translates into CASSLVRNSYNEQFF.

This clone occurred a few times. This sequence joins TRBV18 and TRBJ2-1; 12 nucleotides match TRBD2. The V segment lost 4 bases and the J segment 4 bases; nucleotides outside the gene matches: 2. There are 15 residues in the CDR3. Germline V gives CDR1 KGHSH, CDR2 LQKENI. In nucleotides, the CDR3 is TGTGCCAGCTCACGGACTAGCGGGGATTACAATGAGCAGTTCTTC. Translated, it gives CASSRTSGDYNEQFF.

As to this clone: The same CDR3 also results from other DNA sequences found in this sample. The rearrangement joins TRBV18 to TRBJ1-5; 8 nucleotides align to TRBD1. Germline trimming cut 3 bases from V and 3 bases from J; bases unmatched to any gene: 4. Germline V gene sequence: CDR1 KGHSH, CDR2 LQKENI. The CDR3 length is 15 residues. CDR3 residues: CASSPGTGNNQPQHF. The CDR3, as DNA: TGTGCCAGCTCACCCGGGACAGGTAACAATCAGCCCCAGCATTTT.

This sequence joins TRBV5-4 and TRBJ1-1; TRBD1 is a possible D gene (5 bases). The V end lost 4 bases, the J end lost 4 bases, and 17 bases lay between the germline ends. CDR3 length: 15 amino acids. CDR1 and CDR2 (germline): SGHNT, YYREEE (reference sequence). The CDR3 coding sequence is TGTGCCAGCAGCCCAGGGATTCAAATTGGCACTGAAGCTTTCTTT. Its translation is CASSPGIQIGTEAFF.

This chain links TRBV9 with TRBJ2-1; a possible D gene is TRBD1 (6 bases). Germline V lookup: CDR1 SGDLS, CDR2 YYNGEE. Between the trimmed V and J ends, which lost 0 bases and 12 bases, there was a span of 16 bases. The length of the CDR3 is 14 residues. CDR3 protein: CASSVDLGAAAQFF. The CDR3 region has the DNA TGTGCCAGCAGCGTAGATCTGGGGGCGGCGGCGCAGTTCTTC.

This clone has more than one count but fewer than ten. The same CDR3 also results from other DNA sequences found in this sample. CDR3 coding DNA: TGTGCCAGCAGTTTATTACAGGGGTCCTACGAGCAGTACTTC. Amino acid sequence: CASSLLQGSYEQYF. The chain recombines TRBV28 with TRBJ2-7; 7 bases are shared with TRBD1. Germline values: CDR1 MDHEN, CDR2 SYDVKM. The CDR3 consists of 14 residues. V trimming: 1 base; J trimming: 1 base; junction bases outside the gene matches: 1. Using reference TRBV28 and TRBJ2-7 for the parts outside the CDR3, the full variable domain is DVKVTQSSRYLVKRTGEKVFLECVQDMDHENMFWYRQDPGLGLRLIYFSYDVKMKEKGDIPEGYSVSREKKERFSLILESASTNQTSMYLCASSLLQGSYEQYFGPGTRLTVT.

The CDR3 DNA reads TGCGCCAGCAGCTTGGGATCGGGGATTGGAAACACCATATATTTT. This translates into CASSLGSGIGNTIYF. V gene TRBV5-1 combines with J gene TRBJ1-3; D is unresolved. The CDR3 has 15 residues. Per the germline V gene, CDR1 is SGHRS and CDR2 is YFSETQ. V was shortened by 0 bases and J by 3 bases, with 10 bases between the two germline ends.

The chain couples TRBV10-3 to TRBJ2-1; D gene unclear. The CDR3 has 14 residues. The germline gives CDR1 ENHRY, CDR2 SYGVKD. The germline V and J ends were trimmed by 2 bases and 1 base, with 6 bases remaining between them. CDR3 loop: CAISEGYSYNEQFF. The CDR3 DNA reads TGTGCCATCAGTGAGGGCTATTCCTACAATGAGCAGTTCTTC.